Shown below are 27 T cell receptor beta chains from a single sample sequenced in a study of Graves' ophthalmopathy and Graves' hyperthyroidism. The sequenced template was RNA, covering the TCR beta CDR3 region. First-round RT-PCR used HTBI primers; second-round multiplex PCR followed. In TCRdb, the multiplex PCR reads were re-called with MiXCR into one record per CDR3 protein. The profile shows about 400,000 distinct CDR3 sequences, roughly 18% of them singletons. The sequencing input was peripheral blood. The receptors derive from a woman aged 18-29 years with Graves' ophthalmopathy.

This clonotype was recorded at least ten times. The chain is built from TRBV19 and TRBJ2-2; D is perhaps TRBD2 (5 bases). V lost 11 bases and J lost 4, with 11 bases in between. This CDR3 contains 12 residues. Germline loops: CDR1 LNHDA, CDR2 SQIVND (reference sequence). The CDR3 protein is CAGSYLTGELFF. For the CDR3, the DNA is TGTGCCGGGAGTTATCTCACCGGGGAGCTGTTTTTT.

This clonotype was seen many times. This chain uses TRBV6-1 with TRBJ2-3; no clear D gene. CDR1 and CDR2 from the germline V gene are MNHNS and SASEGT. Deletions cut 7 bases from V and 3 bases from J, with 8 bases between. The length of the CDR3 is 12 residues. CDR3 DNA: TGTGCCAGCACCGATCGGACAGATACGCAGTATTTT. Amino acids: CASTDRTDTQYF.

In DNA, the CDR3 is TGTGCCAGCAGTTTATACGGGACAGGGGGCTACGAGCAGTACTTC. Translated: CASSLYGTGGYEQYF. The rearrangement links TRBV27 to TRBJ2-7, with 11 bases fitting TRBD1. V lost 1 base, J lost 3 bases, and 2 bases stayed unmatched. This CDR3 has 15 residues. CDR1 MNHEY and CDR2 SMNVEV come from the germline V gene (reference sequence).

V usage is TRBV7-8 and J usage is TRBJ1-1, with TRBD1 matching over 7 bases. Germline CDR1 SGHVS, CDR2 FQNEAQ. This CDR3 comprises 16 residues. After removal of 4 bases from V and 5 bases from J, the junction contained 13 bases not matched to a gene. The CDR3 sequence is CASSSYRGGQRTEAFF. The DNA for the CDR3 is TGTGCCAGCAGCTCTTACAGGGGCGGACAGAGGACTGAAGCTTTCTTT.

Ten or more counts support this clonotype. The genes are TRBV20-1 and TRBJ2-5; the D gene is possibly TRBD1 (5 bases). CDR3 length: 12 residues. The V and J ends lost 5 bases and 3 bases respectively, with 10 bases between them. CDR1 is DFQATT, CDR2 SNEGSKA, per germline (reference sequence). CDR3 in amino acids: CSAEDSEETQYF. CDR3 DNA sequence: TGCAGTGCTGAAGACAGCGAAGAGACCCAGTACTTC.

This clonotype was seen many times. CDR3 in amino acids: CATSSRQGRETQYF. The CDR3 coding sequence is TGTGCCACCAGCTCCCGACAGGGCCGAGAGACCCAGTACTTC. The chain combines TRBV15 with TRBJ2-5; 7 bases match TRBD1. V lost 5 bases to trimming and J lost 4 bases; unmatched junction nucleotides: 7. The germline CDR1 and CDR2 sequences are LNHNV and YYDKDF (reference sequence). The CDR3 sequence is 14 residues long. Complete variable domain (other parts from reference TRBV15 and TRBJ2-5): DAMVIQNPRYQVTQFGKPVTLSCSQTLNHNVMYWYQQKSSQAPKLLFHYYDKDFNNEADTPDNFQSRRPNTSFCFLDIRSPGLGDTAMYLCATSSRQGRETQYFGPGTRLLVL.

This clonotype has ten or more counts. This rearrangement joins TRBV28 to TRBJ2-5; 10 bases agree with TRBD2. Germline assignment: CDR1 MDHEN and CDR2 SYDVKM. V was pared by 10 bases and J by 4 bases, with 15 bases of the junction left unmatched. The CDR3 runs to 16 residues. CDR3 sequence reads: CATRRGPAGGPETQYF. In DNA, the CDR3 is TGTGCCACCCGGAGGGGTCCAGCGGGGGGGCCAGAGACCCAGTACTTC.

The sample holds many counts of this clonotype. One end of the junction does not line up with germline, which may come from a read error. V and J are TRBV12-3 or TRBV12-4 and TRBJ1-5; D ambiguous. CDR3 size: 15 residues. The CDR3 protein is CASSLGRWQNQAQHF. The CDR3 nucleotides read TGTGCCAGCAGTTTAGGGAGGTGGCAGAATCAGGCCCAGCATTTT.

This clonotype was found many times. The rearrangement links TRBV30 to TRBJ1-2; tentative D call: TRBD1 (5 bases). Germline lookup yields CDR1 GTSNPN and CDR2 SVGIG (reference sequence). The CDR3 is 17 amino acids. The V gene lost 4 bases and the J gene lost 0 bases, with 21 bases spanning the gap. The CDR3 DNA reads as TGTGCCTGGAATCAGGGTTTCGCGGCGTTCGCTAACTATGGCTACACCTTC. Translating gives CAWNQGFAAFANYGYTF.

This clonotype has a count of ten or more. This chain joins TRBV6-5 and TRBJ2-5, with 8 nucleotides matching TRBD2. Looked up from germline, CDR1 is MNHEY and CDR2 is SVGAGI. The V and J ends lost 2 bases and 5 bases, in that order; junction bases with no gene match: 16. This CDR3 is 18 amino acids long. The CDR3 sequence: CASSYTSERGYPEETQYF. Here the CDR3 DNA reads TGTGCCAGCAGTTACACCTCCGAGCGGGGGTACCCTGAGGAGACCCAGTACTTC.

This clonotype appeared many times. CDR3 sequence: CASSGRSNQPQHF. The DNA of the CDR3 is TGTGCCAGCAGCGGACGGAGTAATCAGCCCCAGCATTTT. The chain couples TRBV12-3 or TRBV12-4 to TRBJ1-5; D call uncertain. This CDR3 has 13 residues. The germline V and J ends were trimmed by 6 bases and 4 bases, with 10 bases remaining between them.

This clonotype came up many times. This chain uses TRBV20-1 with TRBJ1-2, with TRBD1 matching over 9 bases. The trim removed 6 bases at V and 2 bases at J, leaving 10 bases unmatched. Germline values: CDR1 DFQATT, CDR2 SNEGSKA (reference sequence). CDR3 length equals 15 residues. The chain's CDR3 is CSAQAGTGTNYGYTF. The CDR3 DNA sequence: TGCAGTGCCCAAGCCGGGACAGGGACCAACTATGGCTACACCTTC.

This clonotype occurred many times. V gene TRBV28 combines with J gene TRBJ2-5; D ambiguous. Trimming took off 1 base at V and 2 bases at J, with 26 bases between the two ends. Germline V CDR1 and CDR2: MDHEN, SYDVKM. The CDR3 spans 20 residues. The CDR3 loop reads CASSLFLGLADPKTQETQYF. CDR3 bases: TGTGCCAGCAGTTTATTTCTTGGTTTGGCAGACCCAAAGACACAAGAGACCCAGTACTTC.

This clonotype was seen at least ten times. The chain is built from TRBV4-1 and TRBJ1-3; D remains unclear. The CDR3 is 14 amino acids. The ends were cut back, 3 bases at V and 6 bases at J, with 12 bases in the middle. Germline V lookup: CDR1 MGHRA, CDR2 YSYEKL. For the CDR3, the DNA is TGCGCCAGCAGCCATGACCCGGGGTTAAACACCATATATTTT. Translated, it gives CASSHDPGLNTIYF.

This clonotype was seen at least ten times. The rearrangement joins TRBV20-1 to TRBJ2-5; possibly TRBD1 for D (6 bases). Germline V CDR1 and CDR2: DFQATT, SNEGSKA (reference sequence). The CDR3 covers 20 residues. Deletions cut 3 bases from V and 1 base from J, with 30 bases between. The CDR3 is CSASYRGQSIRRAVQETQYF. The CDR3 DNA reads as TGCAGTGCTAGTTACCGTGGACAGTCAATTAGGCGGGCGGTCCAAGAGACCCAGTACTTC.

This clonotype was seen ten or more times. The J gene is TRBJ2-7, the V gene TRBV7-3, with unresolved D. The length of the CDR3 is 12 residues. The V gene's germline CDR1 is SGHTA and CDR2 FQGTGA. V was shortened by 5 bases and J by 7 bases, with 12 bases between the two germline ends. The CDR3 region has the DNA TGTGCCAGCAGCCAATACCTCGGAGAGCAGTACTTC. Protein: CASSQYLGEQYF. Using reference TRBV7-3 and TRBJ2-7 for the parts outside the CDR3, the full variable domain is GAGVSQTPSNKVTEKGKYVELRCDPISGHTALYWYRQSLGQGPEFLIYFQGTGAADDSGLPNDRFFAVRPEGSVSTLKIQRTERGDSAVYLCASSQYLGEQYFGPGTRLTVT.

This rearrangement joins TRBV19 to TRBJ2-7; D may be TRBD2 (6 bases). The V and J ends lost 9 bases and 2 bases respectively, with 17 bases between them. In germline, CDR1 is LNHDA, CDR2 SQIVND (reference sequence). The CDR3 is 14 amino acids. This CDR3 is CASSPPAGTYEQYF. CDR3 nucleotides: TGTGCCAGCAGCCCCCCTGCGGGAACCTACGAGCAGTACTTC.

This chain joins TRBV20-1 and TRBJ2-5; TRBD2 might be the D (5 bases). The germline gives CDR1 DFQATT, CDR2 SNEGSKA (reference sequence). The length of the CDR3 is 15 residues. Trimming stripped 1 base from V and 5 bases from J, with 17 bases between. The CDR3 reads CSARGLSGTGETQYF. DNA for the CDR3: TGCAGTGCTAGAGGACTCAGCGGCACCGGGGAGACCCAGTACTTC.

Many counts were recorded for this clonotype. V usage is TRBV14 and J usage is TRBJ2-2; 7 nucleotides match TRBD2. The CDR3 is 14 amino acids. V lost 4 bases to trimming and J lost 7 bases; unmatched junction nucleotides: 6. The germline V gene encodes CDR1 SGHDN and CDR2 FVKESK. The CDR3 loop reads CASSPGLVGGELFF. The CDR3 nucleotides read TGTGCCAGCAGCCCCGGACTAGTCGGCGGGGAGCTGTTTTTT.

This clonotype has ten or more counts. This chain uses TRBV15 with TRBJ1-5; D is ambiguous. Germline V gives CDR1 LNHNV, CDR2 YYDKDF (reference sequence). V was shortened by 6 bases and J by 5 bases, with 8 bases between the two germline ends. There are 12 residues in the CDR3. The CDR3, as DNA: TGTGCCACCAGTTTACCGGATCAGCCCCAGCATTTT. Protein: CATSLPDQPQHF.

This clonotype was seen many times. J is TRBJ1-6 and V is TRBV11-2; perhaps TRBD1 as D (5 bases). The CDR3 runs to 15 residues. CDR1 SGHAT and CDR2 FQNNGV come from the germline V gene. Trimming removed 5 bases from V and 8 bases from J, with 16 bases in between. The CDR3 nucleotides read TGTGCCAGCAGCCAGATAGCAAAAGGGGATTCACCCCTCCACTTT. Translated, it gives CASSQIAKGDSPLHF.

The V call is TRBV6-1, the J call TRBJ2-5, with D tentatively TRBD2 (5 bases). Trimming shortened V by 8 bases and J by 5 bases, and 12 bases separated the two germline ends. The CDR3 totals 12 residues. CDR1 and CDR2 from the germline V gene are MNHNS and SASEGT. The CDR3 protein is CASLDWEETQYF. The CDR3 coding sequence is TGTGCCAGCCTGGACTGGGAGGAGACCCAGTACTTC.

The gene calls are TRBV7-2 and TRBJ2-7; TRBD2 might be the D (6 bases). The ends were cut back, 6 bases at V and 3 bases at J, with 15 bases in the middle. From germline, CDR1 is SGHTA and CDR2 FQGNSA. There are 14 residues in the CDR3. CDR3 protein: CASSVSSENYEQYF. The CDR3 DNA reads TGTGCCAGCAGTGTCTCTAGCGAGAACTACGAGCAGTACTTC.

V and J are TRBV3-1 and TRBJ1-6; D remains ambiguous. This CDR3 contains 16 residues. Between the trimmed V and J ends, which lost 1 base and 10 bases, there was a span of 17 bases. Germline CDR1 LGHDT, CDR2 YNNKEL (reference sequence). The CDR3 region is CASSQGGANVRSPLHF. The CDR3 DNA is TGTGCCAGCAGCCAAGGTGGAGCTAACGTCAGGTCACCCCTCCACTTT. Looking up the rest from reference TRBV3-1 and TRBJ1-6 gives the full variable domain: DTAVSQTPKYLVTQMGNDKSIKCEQNLGHDTMYWYKQDSKKFLKIMFSYNNKELIINETVPNRFSPKSPDKAHLNLHINSLELGDSAVYFCASSQGGANVRSPLHFGNGTRLTVT.

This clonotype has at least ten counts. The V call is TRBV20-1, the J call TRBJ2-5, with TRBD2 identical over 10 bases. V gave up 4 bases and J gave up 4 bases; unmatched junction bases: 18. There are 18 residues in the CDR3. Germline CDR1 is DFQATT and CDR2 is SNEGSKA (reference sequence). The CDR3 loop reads CSAKSASGSAGPGETQYF. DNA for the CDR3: TGCAGTGCTAAATCGGCTAGCGGGAGCGCAGGCCCGGGAGAGACCCAGTACTTC.

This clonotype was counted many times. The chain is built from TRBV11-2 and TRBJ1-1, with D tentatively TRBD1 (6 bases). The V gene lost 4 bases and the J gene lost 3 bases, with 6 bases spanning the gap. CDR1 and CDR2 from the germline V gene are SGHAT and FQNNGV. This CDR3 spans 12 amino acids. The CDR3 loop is CASSWTDTEAFF. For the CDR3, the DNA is TGTGCCAGCAGCTGGACAGACACTGAAGCTTTCTTT.

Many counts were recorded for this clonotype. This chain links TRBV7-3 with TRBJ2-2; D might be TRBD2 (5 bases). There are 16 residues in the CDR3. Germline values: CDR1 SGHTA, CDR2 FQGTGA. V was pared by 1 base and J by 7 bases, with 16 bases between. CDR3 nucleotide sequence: TGTGCCAGCAGCTTAAACGGAGGAGATGCAGTCGGGGAGCTGTTTTTT. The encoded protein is CASSLNGGDAVGELFF. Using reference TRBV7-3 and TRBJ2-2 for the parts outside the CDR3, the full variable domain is GAGVSQTPSNKVTEKGKYVELRCDPISGHTALYWYRQSLGQGPEFLIYFQGTGAADDSGLPNDRFFAVRPEGSVSTLKIQRTERGDSAVYLCASSLNGGDAVGELFFGEGSRLTVL.